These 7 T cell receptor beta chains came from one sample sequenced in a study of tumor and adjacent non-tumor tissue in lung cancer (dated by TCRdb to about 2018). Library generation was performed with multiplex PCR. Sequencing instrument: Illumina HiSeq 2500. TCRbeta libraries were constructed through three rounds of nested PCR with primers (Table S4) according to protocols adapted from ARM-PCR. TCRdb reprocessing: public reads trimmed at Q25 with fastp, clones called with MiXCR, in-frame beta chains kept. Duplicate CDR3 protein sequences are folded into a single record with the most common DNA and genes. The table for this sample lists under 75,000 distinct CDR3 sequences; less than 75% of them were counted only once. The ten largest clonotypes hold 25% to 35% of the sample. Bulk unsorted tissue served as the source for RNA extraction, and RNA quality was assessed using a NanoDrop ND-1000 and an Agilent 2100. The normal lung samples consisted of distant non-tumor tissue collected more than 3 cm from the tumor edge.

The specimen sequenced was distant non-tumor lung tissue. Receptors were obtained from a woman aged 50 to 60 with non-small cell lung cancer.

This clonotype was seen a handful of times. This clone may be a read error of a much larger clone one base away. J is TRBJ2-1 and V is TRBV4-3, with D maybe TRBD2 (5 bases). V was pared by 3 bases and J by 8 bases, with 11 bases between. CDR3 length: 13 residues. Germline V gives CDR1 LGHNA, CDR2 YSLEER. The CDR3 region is CASSHERFHEQFF. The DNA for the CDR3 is TGCGCCAGCAGCCACGAGCGGTTCCATGAGCAGTTCTTC.

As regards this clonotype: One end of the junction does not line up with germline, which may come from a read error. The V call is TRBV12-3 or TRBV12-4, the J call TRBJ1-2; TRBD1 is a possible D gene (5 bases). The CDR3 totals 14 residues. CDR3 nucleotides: TGTGCCAGCAGTATACAGGAGCGTGGCTACGGCTACACATTC. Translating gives CASSIQERGYGYTF.

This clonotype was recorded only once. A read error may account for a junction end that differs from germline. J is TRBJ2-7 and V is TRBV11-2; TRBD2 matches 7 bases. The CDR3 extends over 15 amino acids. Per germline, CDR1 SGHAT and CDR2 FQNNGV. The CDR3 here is CTSSPCASGPYEQYF. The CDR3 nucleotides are TGTACCAGCAGCCCTTGTGCTAGCGGTCCCTACGAGCAGTACTTC.

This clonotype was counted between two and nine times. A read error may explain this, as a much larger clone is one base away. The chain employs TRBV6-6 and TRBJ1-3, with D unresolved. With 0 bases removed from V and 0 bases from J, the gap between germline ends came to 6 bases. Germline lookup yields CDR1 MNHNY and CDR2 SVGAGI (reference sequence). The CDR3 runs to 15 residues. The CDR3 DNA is TGTGCCAGCAGTTACTCATCGCCCTCTGGAAACACCATATATTTT. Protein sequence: CASSYSSPSGNTIYF.

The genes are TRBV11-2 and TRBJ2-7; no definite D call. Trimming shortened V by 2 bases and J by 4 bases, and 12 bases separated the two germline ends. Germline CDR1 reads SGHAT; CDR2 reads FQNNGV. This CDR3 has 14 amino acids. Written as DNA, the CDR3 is TGTGCCAGCAGCTTACAGGTGGGAAGGTACGAGCAGTACTTC. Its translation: CASSLQVGRYEQYF. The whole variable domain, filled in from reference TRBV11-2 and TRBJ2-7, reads EAGVAQSPRYKIIEKRQSVAFWCNPISGHATLYWYQQILGQGPKLLIQFQNNGVVDDSQLPKDRFSAERLKGVDSTLKIQPAKLEDSAVYLCASSLQVGRYEQYFGPGTRLTVT.

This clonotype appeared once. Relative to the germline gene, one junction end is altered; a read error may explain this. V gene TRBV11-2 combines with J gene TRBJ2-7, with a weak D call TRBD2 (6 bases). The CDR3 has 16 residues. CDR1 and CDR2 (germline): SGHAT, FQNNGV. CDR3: CASCLVSSGRGYEQNF. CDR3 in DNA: TGTGCCAGCTGCTTAGTGAGTAGCGGCCGGGGATACGAGCAGAACTTC.

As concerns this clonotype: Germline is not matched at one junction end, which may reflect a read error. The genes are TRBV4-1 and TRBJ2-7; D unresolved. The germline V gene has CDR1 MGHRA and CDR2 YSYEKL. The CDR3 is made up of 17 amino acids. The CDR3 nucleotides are TGCGCCAGCACCCAAGATCAGCCCCAAAGTGGTGTCTACGAGCAGTACTTC. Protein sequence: CASTQDQPQSGVYEQYF.